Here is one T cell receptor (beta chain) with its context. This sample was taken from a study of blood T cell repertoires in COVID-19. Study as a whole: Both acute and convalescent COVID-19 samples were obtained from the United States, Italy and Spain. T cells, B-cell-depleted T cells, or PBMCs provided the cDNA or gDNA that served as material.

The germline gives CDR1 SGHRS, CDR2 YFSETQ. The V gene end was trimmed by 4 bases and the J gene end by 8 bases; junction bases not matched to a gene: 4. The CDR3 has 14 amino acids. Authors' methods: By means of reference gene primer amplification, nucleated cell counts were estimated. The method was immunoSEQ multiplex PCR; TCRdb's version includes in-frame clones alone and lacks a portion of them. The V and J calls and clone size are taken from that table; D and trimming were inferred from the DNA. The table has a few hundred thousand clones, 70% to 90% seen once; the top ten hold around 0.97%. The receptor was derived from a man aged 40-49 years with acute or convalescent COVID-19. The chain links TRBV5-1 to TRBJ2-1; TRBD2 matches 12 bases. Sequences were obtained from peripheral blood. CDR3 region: CASSTGLAGYEQFF. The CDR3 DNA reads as TGCGCCAGCAGCACGGGACTAGCGGGTTATGAGCAGTTCTTC.